Below, 13 T cell receptor beta chains from the same sample are listed, as sequenced in a study of cytomegalovirus exposure and HLA in healthy donors. PCR amplification relied on 60 Vbeta primers (plus 13 Jbeta primers). Using immunoSEQ multiplex PCR, the repertoire was profiled, and TCRdb retains in-frame clones only, with some absent. The sample lists approximately 24,000 clones, 55% to 75% seen once, with roughly 4.4% in the top ten. Sequenced sample: PBMCs. The receptors stem from a woman aged 50 to 65 in good health and CMV-seronegative.

This clone was seen a few times. The rearrangement uses TRBV5-4 and TRBJ1-6, with D hard to call. This CDR3 has 15 residues. The V gene's germline CDR1 is SGHNT and CDR2 YYREEE (reference sequence). V dropped 4 bases and J dropped 2 bases, with 10 bases sitting between them. The CDR3 region is CASSPDWTYNSPLHF. CDR3 DNA sequence: TGTGCCAGCAGCCCCGACTGGACCTATAATTCACCCCTCCACTTT.

The V call is TRBV2, the J call TRBJ2-1, with D maybe TRBD2 (7 bases). V lost 6 bases and J lost 8, with 8 bases in between. CDR1 SNHLY and CDR2 FYNNEI come from the germline V gene. The CDR3 spans 11 residues. The CDR3 protein is CASRGGDEQFF. CDR3 sequence (DNA): TGTGCCAGCAGAGGGGGGGATGAGCAGTTCTTC.

The rearrangement links TRBV29-1 to TRBJ2-1; 7 positions match TRBD2. The CDR3 is 14 residues long. V gave up 4 bases and J gave up 2 bases; unmatched junction bases: 5. Germline lookup yields CDR1 SQVTM and CDR2 ANQGSEA. The CDR3 nucleotides are TGCAGCGTTGTCGGCGGGAGTACCTACAATGAGCAGTTCTTC. Protein sequence: CSVVGGSTYNEQFF.

The chain is built from TRBV5-1 and TRBJ2-3, with TRBD2 matching 10 bases. Germline loops: CDR1 SGHRS, CDR2 YFSETQ. This CDR3 region has 17 residues. V shed 3 bases and J 1 base; nucleotides not matched to a gene: 8. The CDR3 region has the DNA TGCGCCAGCAGCTCCCCCCTAGCGGGGGTCGGCACAGATACGCAGTATTTT. Encoded protein: CASSSPLAGVGTDTQYF.

This rearrangement joins TRBV7-6 to TRBJ2-7; TRBD1 agrees at 9 bases. Germline loops: CDR1 SGHVS, CDR2 FNYEAQ. The CDR3 is 14 amino acids. V shed 3 bases and J 6 bases; nucleotides not matched to a gene: 6. As DNA, the CDR3 is TGTGCCAGCAGCTTGGGACAGGGTGAGAGCGAGCAGTACTTC. Translated: CASSLGQGESEQYF.

This chain links TRBV29-1 with TRBJ1-4; D remains ambiguous. Trimming removed 5 bases from V and 8 bases from J, with 9 bases in between. This CDR3 spans 11 amino acids. The germline V gene has CDR1 SQVTM and CDR2 ANQGSEA. CDR3 sequence reads: CSVTGGEKLFF. Here the CDR3 DNA reads TGCAGCGTTACGGGAGGGGAAAAACTGTTTTTT.

This chain joins TRBV6-5 and TRBJ1-1, with unresolved D. The CDR3 runs 15 residues. Trimming shortened V by 0 bases and J by 1 base, and 9 bases separated the two germline ends. The germline CDR1 and CDR2 sequences are MNHEY and SVGAGI. CDR3 protein: CASSYSIRSNTEAFF. CDR3 coding DNA: TGTGCCAGCAGTTACTCGATCCGGTCGAACACTGAAGCTTTCTTT.

This clone was seen a single time. The rearrangement uses TRBV11-2 and TRBJ2-1; D is unclear. CDR1 and CDR2 (germline): SGHAT, FQNNGV. CDR3 length: 13 amino acids. V was cut by 5 bases and J by 6 bases, with 11 bases left in between. CDR3 protein: CASSHERANEQFF. CDR3 DNA sequence: TGTGCCAGCAGCCACGAACGCGCCAATGAGCAGTTCTTC.

V gene TRBV10-3 combines with J gene TRBJ2-7; 11 nucleotides agree with TRBD2. This CDR3 region has 14 residues. Germline CDR1 and CDR2: ENHRY and SYGVKD. The trim removed 3 bases at V and 6 bases at J, leaving 4 bases unmatched. The CDR3 sequence is CAISDELAGAEQYF. CDR3 DNA: TGTGCCATCAGTGATGAACTAGCGGGAGCCGAGCAGTACTTC.

The gene calls are TRBV25-1 and TRBJ2-3, with 13 bases aligning to TRBD2. CDR3 size: 15 residues. The V and J ends lost 6 bases and 2 bases, in that order; junction bases with no gene match: 2. Germline V gene lookup returns CDR1 MGHDK and CDR2 SYGVNS. CDR3 loop: CASRGLAGTTDTQYF. The CDR3 nucleotides are TGTGCCAGCAGGGGACTAGCGGGGACCACAGATACGCAGTATTTT. The full variable domain, in which reference TRBV25-1 and TRBJ2-3 provide the parts outside the CDR3, is EADIYQTPRYLVIGTGKKITLECSQTMGHDKMYWYQQDPGMELHLIHYSYGVNSTEKGDLSSESTVSRIRTEHFPLTLESARPSHTSQYLCASRGLAGTTDTQYFGPGTRLTVL.

The chain recombines TRBV28 with TRBJ1-5; unclear D gene. Looked up from germline, CDR1 is MDHEN and CDR2 is SYDVKM. This CDR3 has 14 amino acids. V gave up 3 bases and J gave up 6 bases, with 12 bases separating them. DNA for the CDR3: TGTGCCAGCAGTTTTGGGAGCTTCGGTCAGCCCCAGCATTTT. Protein: CASSFGSFGQPQHF.

The genes are TRBV7-8 and TRBJ2-3; TRBD2 aligns across 12 bases. CDR1 is SGHVS, CDR2 FQNEAQ, per germline. The CDR3 length is 16 residues. V dropped 5 bases and J dropped 1; count of bases not matched to a gene: 4. CDR3 in amino acids: CASSPLAGGRTDTQYF. CDR3 DNA: TGTGCCAGCAGCCCACTAGCGGGGGGCCGCACAGATACGCAGTATTTT.

The rearrangement joins TRBV19 to TRBJ1-1; 7 bases agree with TRBD1. The CDR3 sequence is 13 residues long. V was pared by 4 bases and J by 7 bases, with 6 bases of the junction left unmatched. Germline-derived CDR1 and CDR2 are LNHDA and SQIVND (reference sequence). CDR3 sequence reads: CASSTGTALEAFF. The DNA for the CDR3 is TGTGCCAGTAGTACTGGGACAGCCCTTGAAGCTTTCTTT.